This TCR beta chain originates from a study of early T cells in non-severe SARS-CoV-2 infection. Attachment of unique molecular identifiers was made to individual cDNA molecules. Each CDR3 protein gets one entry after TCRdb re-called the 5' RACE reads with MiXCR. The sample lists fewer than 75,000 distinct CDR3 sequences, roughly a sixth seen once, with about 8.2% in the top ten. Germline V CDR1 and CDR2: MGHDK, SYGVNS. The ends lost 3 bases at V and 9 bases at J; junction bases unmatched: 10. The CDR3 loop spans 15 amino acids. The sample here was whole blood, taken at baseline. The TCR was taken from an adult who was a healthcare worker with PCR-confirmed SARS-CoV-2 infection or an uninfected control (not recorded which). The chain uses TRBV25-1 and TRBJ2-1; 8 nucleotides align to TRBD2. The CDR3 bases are TGTGCCAGCAGTGATACGAGACTAGCGAGCACTGAGCAGTTCTTC. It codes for CASSDTRLASTEQFF.